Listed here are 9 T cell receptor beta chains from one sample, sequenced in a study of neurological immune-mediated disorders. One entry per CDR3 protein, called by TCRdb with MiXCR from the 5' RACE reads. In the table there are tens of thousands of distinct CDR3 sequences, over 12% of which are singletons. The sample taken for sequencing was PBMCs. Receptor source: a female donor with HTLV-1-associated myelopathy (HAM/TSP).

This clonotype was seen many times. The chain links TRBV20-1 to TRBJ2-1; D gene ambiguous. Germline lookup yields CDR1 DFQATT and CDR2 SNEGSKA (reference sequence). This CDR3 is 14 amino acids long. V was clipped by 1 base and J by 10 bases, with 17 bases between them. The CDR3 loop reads CSARAPTQLDEQFF. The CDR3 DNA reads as TGCAGTGCTAGAGCTCCCACCCAGCTAGACGAGCAGTTCTTC.

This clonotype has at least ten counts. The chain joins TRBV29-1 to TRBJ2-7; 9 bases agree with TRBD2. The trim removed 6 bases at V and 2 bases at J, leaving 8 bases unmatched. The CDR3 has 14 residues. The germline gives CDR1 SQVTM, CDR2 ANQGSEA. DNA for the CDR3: TGCAGCGTCAAACTAGCGGGCGACACCTACGAGCAGTACTTC. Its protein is CSVKLAGDTYEQYF.

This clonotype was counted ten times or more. DNA of the CDR3: TGCGCCAGCAGCCATACGATAGCGGGAGCTCCGGGGAATGAGCAGTTCTTC. It encodes CASSHTIAGAPGNEQFF. The rearrangement joins TRBV5-1 to TRBJ2-1, with TRBD2 identical over 9 bases. The CDR3 loop spans 17 amino acids. Per germline, CDR1 SGHRS and CDR2 YFSETQ. V dropped 4 bases and J dropped 7; count of bases not matched to a gene: 15.

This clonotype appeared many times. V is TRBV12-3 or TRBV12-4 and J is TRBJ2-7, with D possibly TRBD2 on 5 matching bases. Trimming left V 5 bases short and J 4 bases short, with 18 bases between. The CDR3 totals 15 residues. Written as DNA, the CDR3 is TGTGCCAGCAGTCTTACGGGGAGTCCCCTGTACGAGCAGTACTTC. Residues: CASSLTGSPLYEQYF.

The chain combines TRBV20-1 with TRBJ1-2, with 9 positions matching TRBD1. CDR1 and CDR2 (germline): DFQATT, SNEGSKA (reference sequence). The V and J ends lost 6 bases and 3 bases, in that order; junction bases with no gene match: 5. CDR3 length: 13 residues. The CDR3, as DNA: TGCAGTGCCCCGGGACAGGGATACTATGGCTACACCTTC. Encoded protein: CSAPGQGYYGYTF.

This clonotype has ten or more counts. CDR3 amino acids: CASSQDRGEYEQYF. CDR3 coding DNA: TGCGCCAGCAGCCAAGACAGGGGAGAATACGAGCAGTACTTC. V gene TRBV4-1 combines with J gene TRBJ2-7; weak D call: TRBD1 (6 bases). Trimming stripped 0 bases from V and 4 bases from J, with 10 bases between. The CDR3 has 14 residues. The germline CDR1 and CDR2 sequences are MGHRA and YSYEKL.

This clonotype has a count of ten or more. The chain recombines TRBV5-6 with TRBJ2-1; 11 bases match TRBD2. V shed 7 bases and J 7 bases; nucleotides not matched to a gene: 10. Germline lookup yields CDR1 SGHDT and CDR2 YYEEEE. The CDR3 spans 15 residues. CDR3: CASWDTSGSPNEQFF. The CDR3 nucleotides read TGTGCCAGCTGGGATACTAGCGGGAGCCCGAATGAGCAGTTCTTC.

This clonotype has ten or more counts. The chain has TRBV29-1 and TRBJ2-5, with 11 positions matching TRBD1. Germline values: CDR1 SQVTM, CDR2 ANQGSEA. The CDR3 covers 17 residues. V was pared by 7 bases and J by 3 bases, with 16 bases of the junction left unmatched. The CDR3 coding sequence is TGCAGCGCCCACCTCTCCCCTAGGACAGGGGGCGAAGAGACCCAGTACTTC. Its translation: CSAHLSPRTGGEETQYF.

The CDR3 DNA sequence: TGTGCCAGCAGCGCCGGGACTAGTAGCTACAATGAGCAGTTCTTC. As protein: CASSAGTSSYNEQFF. The gene calls are TRBV7-3 and TRBJ2-1; 8 nucleotides line up with TRBD2. The length of the CDR3 is 15 residues. The germline V gene has CDR1 SGHTA and CDR2 FQGTGA. The J segment lost 3 bases and the V segment lost 5 bases, leaving 6 bases of the junction unmatched.